A single sample is the source of the 9 T cell receptor beta chains below, sequenced in a study of identical twins. One entry per CDR3 protein results from TCRdb running MiXCR on the 5' RACE reads. This table holds 700,000 or so distinct CDR3 sequences, 8.5% to 9% found once. The same sample was also studied in work on yellow fever vaccine responses in identical twins.

Sequenced sample: PBMCs. The receptor set was obtained from a woman aged 18-29 years in good health.

This clonotype was counted between two and nine times. The V gene is TRBV3-1, the J gene TRBJ2-1; 8 bases agree with TRBD1. CDR3 length: 16 amino acids. V lost 4 bases to trimming and J lost 4 bases; unmatched junction nucleotides: 9. Germline V gene lookup returns CDR1 LGHDT and CDR2 YNNKEL (reference sequence). The CDR3 region is CASSPMTGADYNEQFF. CDR3 coding DNA: TGTGCCAGCAGCCCCATGACAGGGGCAGATTACAATGAGCAGTTCTTC.

The table lists this clonotype with many counts. This chain joins TRBV7-9 and TRBJ2-4; possible D gene TRBD2, 6 bases. The CDR3 sequence is 16 residues long. Germline CDR1 and CDR2: SEHNR and FQNEAQ (reference sequence). V shed 5 bases and J shed 2 bases, with 16 bases lying between them. The CDR3 coding sequence is TGTGCCAGCAGCCCTTCAGACGGGAGAACCAAAAACATTCAGTACTTC. It yields the protein CASSPSDGRTKNIQYF.

This clonotype has more than one count but fewer than ten. The chain employs TRBV6-2 or TRBV6-3 and TRBJ2-7; D unresolved. CDR1 is MNHEY, CDR2 SVGEGT, per germline. The V gene lost 4 bases and the J gene lost 3 bases, with 10 bases spanning the gap. There are 13 residues in the CDR3. DNA for the CDR3: TGTGCCAGCAGTTTTACTACATACTACGAGCAGTACTTC. It translates to CASSFTTYYEQYF.

This clonotype was recorded at least ten times. The CDR3 ends on some other residue instead of the conserved phenylalanine or tryptophan, so this is likely a read error. It is unclear where the CDR3 begins or ends on the DNA, so no DNA is shown, and the CDR3 is as TCRdb lists it. The gene calls are TRBV28 and TRBJ1-1; no DNA check was done on the table's D call, TRBD1. The CDR3 spans 14 residues, counting both ends. Germline CDR1 and CDR2: MDHEN and SYDVKM. CDR3: CASSLYGPDRGTFL.

This clonotype was recorded many times. CDR3 sequence: CAGTFFVGGTGELFF. The CDR3 DNA sequence: TGTGCCGGCACCTTTTTTGTGGGTGGGACCGGGGAGCTGTTTTTT. The V and J genes are TRBV2 and TRBJ2-2; D call uncertain. CDR3 length equals 15 residues. Trimming left V 11 bases short and J 5 bases short, with 21 bases between. The germline CDR1 and CDR2 sequences are SNHLY and FYNNEI.

There are many counts of this clonotype. The chain uses TRBV24-1 and TRBJ2-3; D gene uncertain. Germline V gives CDR1 KGHDR, CDR2 SFDVKD. This CDR3 region has 11 residues. V lost 7 bases and J lost 6, with 7 bases in between. The CDR3 nucleotides are TGTGCCACCAGCTACATGGATACGCAGTATTTT. Translation: CATSYMDTQYF.

The gene calls are TRBV10-3 and TRBJ2-3, with D unclear. Germline V CDR1 and CDR2: ENHRY, SYGVKD. The CDR3 totals 12 residues. V was pared by 7 bases and J by 0 bases, with 5 bases between. This chain's CDR3 is CAIKESTDTQYF. As DNA, the CDR3 is TGTGCCATCAAGGAGAGCACAGATACGCAGTATTTT.

The table lists this clonotype with many counts. This chain uses TRBV6-1 with TRBJ1-1; 7 bases fit TRBD1. The germline V gene encodes CDR1 MNHNS and CDR2 SASEGT. This CDR3 spans 18 amino acids. After removal of 7 bases from V and 0 bases from J, the junction contained 17 bases not matched to a gene. The CDR3: CASTPRGQALRMNTEAFF. CDR3 nucleotide sequence: TGTGCCAGCACTCCTAGAGGACAGGCACTGCGGATGAACACTGAAGCTTTCTTT.

This clonotype was counted a few times. The chain recombines TRBV3-1 with TRBJ2-1, with D tentatively TRBD2 (5 bases). The CDR3 contains 16 residues. V was trimmed by 1 base and J by 3 bases, leaving 13 bases between them. Germline V gene sequence: CDR1 LGHDT, CDR2 YNNKEL (reference sequence). CDR3 region: CASSQGGGPNYNEQFF. For the CDR3, the DNA is TGTGCCAGCAGCCAAGGTGGCGGGCCAAACTACAATGAGCAGTTCTTC.